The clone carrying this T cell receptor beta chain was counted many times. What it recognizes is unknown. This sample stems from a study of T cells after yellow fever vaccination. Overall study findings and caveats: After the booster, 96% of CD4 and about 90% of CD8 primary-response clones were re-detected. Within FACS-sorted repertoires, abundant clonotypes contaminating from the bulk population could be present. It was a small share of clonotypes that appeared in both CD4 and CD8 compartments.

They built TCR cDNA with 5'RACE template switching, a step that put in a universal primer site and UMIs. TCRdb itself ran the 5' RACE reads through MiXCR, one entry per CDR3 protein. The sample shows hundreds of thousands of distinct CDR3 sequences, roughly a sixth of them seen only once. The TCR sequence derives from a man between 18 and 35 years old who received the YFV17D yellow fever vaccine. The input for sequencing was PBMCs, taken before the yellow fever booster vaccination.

The CDR3 spells CASSPRGDTYNSPLHF. CDR3 sequence (DNA): TGTGCCAGCAGCCCGAGGGGGGATACCTATAATTCACCCCTCCACTTT. V and J are TRBV12-3 or TRBV12-4 and TRBJ1-6; D possibly corresponds to TRBD1 (6 bases). The CDR3 loop spans 16 amino acids. V shed 6 bases and J shed 2 bases, with 14 bases lying between them.